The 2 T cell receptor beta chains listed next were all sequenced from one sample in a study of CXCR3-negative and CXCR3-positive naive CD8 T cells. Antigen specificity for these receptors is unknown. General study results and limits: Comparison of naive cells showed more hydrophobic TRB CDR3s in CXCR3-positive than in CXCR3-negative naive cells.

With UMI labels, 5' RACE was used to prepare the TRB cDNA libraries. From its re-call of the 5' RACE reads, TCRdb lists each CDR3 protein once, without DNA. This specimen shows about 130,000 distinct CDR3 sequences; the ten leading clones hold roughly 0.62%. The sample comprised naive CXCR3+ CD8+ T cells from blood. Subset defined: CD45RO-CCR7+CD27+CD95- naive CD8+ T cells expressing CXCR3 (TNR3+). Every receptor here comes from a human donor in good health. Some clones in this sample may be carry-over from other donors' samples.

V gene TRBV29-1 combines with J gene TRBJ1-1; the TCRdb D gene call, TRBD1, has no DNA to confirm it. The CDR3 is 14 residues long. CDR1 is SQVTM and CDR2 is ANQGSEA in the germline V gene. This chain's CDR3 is CSVIPAGEGSEAFF.

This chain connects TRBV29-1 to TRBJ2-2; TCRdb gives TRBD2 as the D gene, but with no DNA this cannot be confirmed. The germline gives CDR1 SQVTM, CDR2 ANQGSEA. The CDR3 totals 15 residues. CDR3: CSVELGQKNTGELFF.